This TCR beta chain was documented in a study of blood T cell repertoires in COVID-19. Per the germline V gene, CDR1 is SGHKS and CDR2 is YYEKEE (reference sequence). Germline trimming cut 1 base from V and 2 bases from J; bases unmatched to any gene: 6. The CDR3 length is 15 residues. Repertoires were generated with immunoSEQ multiplex PCR, while TCRdb's copy carries only in-frame clones and drops some. This sample has 110,000 or so clones, with roughly nine tenths found just once. J is TRBJ2-7 and V is TRBV5-5; 7 bases are shared with TRBD2. This clonotype was obtained from a man between 65 and 79 years old who had recovered from COVID-19. Specimen: peripheral blood. In nucleotides, the CDR3 is TGTGCCAGCAGCTTGCGGGGGGTCGAGACCTACGAGCAGTACTTC. Translating gives CASSLRGVETYEQYF.